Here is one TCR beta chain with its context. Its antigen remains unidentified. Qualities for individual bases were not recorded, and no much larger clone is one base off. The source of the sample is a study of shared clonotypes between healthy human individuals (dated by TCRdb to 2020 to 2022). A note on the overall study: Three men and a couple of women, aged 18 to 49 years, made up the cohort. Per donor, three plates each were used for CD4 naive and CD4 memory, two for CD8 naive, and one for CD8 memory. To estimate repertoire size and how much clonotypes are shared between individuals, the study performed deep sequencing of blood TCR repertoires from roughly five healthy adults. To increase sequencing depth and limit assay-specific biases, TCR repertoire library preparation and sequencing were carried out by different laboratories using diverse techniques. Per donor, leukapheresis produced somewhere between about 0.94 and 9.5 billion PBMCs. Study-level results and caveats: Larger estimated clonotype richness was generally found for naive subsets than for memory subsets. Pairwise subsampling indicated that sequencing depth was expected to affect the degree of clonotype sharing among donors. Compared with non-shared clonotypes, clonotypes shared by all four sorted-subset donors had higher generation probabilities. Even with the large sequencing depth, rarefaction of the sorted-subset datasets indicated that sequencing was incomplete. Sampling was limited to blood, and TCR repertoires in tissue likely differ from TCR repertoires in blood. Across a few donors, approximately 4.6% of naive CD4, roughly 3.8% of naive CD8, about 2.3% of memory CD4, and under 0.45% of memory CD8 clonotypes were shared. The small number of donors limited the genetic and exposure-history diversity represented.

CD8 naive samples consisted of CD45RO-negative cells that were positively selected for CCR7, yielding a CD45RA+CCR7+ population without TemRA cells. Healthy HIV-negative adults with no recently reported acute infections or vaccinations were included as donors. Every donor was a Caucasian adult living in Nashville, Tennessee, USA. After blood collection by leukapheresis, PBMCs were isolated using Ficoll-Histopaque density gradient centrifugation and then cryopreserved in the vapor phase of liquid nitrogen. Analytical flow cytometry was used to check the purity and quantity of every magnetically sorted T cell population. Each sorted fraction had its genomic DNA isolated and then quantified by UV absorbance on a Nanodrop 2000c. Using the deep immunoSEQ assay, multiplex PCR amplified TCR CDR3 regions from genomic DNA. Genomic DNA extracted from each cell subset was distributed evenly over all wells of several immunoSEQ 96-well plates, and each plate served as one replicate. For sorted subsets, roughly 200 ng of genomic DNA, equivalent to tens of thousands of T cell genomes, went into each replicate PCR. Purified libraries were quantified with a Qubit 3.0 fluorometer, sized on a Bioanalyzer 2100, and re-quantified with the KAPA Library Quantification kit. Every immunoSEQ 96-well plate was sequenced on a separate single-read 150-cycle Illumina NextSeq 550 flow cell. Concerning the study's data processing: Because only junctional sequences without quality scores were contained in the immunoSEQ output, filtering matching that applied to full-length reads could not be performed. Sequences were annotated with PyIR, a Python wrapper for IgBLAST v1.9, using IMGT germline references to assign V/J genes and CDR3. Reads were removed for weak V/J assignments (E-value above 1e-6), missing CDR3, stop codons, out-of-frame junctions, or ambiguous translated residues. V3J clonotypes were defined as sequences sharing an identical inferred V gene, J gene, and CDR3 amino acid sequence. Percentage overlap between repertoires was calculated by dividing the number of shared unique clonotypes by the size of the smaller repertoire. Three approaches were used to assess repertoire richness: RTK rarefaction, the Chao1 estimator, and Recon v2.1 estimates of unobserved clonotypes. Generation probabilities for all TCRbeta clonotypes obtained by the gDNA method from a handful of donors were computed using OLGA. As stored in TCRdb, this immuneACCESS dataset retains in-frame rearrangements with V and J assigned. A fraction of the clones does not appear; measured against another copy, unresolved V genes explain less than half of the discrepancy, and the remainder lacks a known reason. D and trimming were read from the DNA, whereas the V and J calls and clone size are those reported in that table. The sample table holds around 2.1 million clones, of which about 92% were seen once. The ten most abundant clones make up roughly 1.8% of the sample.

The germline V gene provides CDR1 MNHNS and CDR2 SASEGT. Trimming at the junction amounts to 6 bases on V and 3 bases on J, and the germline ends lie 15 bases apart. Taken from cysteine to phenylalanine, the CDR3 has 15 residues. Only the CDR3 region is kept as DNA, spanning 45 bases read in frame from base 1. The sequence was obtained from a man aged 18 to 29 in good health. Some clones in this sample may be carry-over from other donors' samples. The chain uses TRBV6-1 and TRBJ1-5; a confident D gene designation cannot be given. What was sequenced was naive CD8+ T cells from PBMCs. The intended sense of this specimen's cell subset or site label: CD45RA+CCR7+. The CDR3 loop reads CASRWERAPNQPQHF. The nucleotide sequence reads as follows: TGTGCCAGCAGATGGGAGCGGGCCCCCAATCAGCCCCAGCATTTT.